These T cell receptor beta chains were read from a single sample in a study of T cells after yellow fever vaccination. One entry per CDR3 protein, called by TCRdb with MiXCR from the 5' RACE reads. The top ten hold about 3.7% of the sample, which has about 300,000 distinct CDR3 sequences, approximately 8% seen once. Sample: CD4+ T cells sorted from PBMCs, taken 5 days after the yellow fever booster vaccination. All receptors come from a man between 18 and 35 years old who received the YFV17D yellow fever vaccine. CDR3s include the opening cysteine and the closing phenylalanine or tryptophan. A D gene is named only where the DNA matches it firmly. The size of a clone is reported for some rows only, either as once, few or many, or as a class for expanded clones.

D gene,J gene,clone size,V gene,CDR3 protein,CDR3 DNA
-,TRBJ2-7,-,TRBV18,CASSPRGDSYEQYF,TGTGCCAGCTCTCCCCGGGGAGACTCCTACGAGCAGTACTTC
-,TRBJ1-4,few,TRBV4-3,CASSSQIATNEKLFF,TGCGCCAGCAGCTCCCAAATTGCAACTAATGAAAAACTGTTTTTT
TRBD2,TRBJ2-4,few,TRBV5-1,CASSLVAGRNIQYF,TGCGCCAGCAGCTTGGTAGCGGGGAGGAACATTCAGTACTTC
-,TRBJ2-3,few,TRBV20-1,CSASQPTDTQYF,TGCAGTGCTAGCCAGCCCACAGATACGCAGTATTTT
TRBD2,TRBJ2-3,once,TRBV24-1,CATSDPAGGHTYTQYF,TGTGCCACCAGTGACCCAGCGGGGGGCCATACTTATACGCAGTATTTT
TRBD1,TRBJ1-2,few,TRBV7-6,CASSYFSRDRGVGYTF,TGTGCCAGCAGCTATTTTTCCCGGGACAGGGGGGTTGGCTACACCTTC
-,TRBJ2-2,few,TRBV12-3/TRBV12-4,CASSLEVGTAELFF,TGTGCCAGCAGTTTAGAGGTGGGAACAGCGGAGCTGTTTTTT
TRBD2,TRBJ2-5,-,TRBV19,CASRHPSGETQYF,TGTGCCAGTAGGCACCCTAGCGGAGAGACCCAGTACTTC
-,TRBJ1-2,-,TRBV7-3,CASSGRNRVVGANYGYTF,TGTGCCAGCAGCGGCCGAAACAGGGTCGTCGGGGCCAACTATGGCTACACCTTC
-,TRBJ1-1,few,TRBV7-8,CASSPSRGGRDTEAFF,TGTGCCAGCAGCCCCAGCAGGGGAGGGAGGGACACTGAAGCTTTCTTT
-,TRBJ1-1,few,TRBV7-2,CASSFALSEAFF,TGTGCCAGCAGCTTTGCACTCTCTGAAGCTTTCTTT
-,TRBJ2-1,many,TRBV11-1,CASSPAGTGAYNEQFF,TGTGCCAGCAGCCCAGCGGGGACAGGAGCTTACAATGAGCAGTTCTTC
TRBD1,TRBJ1-2,-,TRBV9,CASSRDRADYGYTF,TGTGCCAGCAGCCGGGACAGGGCTGACTATGGCTACACCTTC
-,TRBJ2-5,many,TRBV12-3/TRBV12-4,CASSFQRSAETQYF,TGTGCCAGCAGTTTTCAACGGAGTGCGGAGACCCAGTACTTC
-,TRBJ1-5,-,TRBV24-1,CATKSRPGQPQHF,TGTGCCACCAAAAGCCGGCCGGGTCAGCCCCAGCATTTT
-,TRBJ1-1,few,TRBV30,CAWTRVTEAFF,TGTGCCTGGACGCGGGTAACTGAAGCTTTCTTT
TRBD1,TRBJ2-5,-,TRBV20-1,CSARLRQGKGETQYF,TGCAGTGCTAGACTCCGACAGGGGAAAGGAGAGACCCAGTACTTC
TRBD2,TRBJ2-5,few,TRBV7-2,CASSFVGLAGGRETQYF,TGTGCCAGCAGCTTCGTCGGACTAGCGGGGGGGCGAGAGACCCAGTACTTC
-,TRBJ1-2,-,TRBV4-1,CASSQDPSTWTSYGYTF,TGCGCCAGCAGCCAAGATCCCTCAACCTGGACATCCTATGGCTACACCTTC
TRBD1,TRBJ1-3,many,TRBV6-6,CASSLQGAGNTIYF,TGTGCCAGCAGCCTACAGGGGGCTGGAAACACCATATATTTT
-,TRBJ1-4,many,TRBV10-3,CAISVTPTNEKLFF,TGTGCCATCAGTGTGACACCAACTAATGAAAAACTGTTTTTT
-,TRBJ2-1,many,TRBV19,CASSTYDEQFF,TGTGCCAGTAGTACGTACGATGAGCAGTTCTTC